The next 24 T cell receptor beta chains were all read from a single sample in a study of PD-1 blockade in classical Hodgkin lymphoma. All the patients suffered relapse after autologous stem cell transplantation, and brentuximab vedotin exposure differed. Magnetic negative selection of thawed PBMCs yielded the CD8+ T cells. Only in-frame clones appear in the TCRdb table, and some are missing; sequencing was by immunoSEQ multiplex PCR. Of around 7,600 clones listed, 86% were seen once; the top ten hold less than 25%. The source was CD8+ T cells from blood, collected at baseline. These receptors originate from a human donor with classical Hodgkin lymphoma.

The V call is TRBV11-2, the J call TRBJ2-7; TRBD1 matches 10 bases. V trimming: 0 bases; J trimming: 7 bases; junction bases outside the gene matches: 6. The CDR3 loop spans 15 amino acids. The germline V gene has CDR1 SGHAT and CDR2 FQNNGV. The CDR3 spells CASSLERQGADEQYF. The CDR3 bases are TGTGCCAGCAGCTTAGAGCGACAGGGGGCGGATGAGCAGTACTTC.

This clone was recorded only once. The CDR3 DNA is TGTGCCAGCAGTTTTGACGGGAGGGGCCCAGATACGCAGTATTTT. It yields the protein CASSFDGRGPDTQYF. This chain links TRBV28 with TRBJ2-3; TRBD2 matches 8 bases. CDR3 length equals 15 residues. Germline-derived CDR1 and CDR2 are MDHEN and SYDVKM. V shed 3 bases, J shed 4 bases, and the junction held 6 bases outside the gene matches.

The chain recombines TRBV11-2 with TRBJ2-1, with TRBD1 matching over 9 bases. The CDR3 consists of 17 residues. Germline trimming cut 3 bases from V and 7 bases from J; bases unmatched to any gene: 13. Germline-derived CDR1 and CDR2 are SGHAT and FQNNGV. The CDR3 reads CASSFPERTGEGNEQFF. CDR3 bases: TGTGCCAGCAGCTTCCCTGAGAGGACAGGGGAAGGTAATGAGCAGTTCTTC.

The rearrangement joins TRBV7-9 to TRBJ2-5; tentative D call: TRBD1 (6 bases). The J call may be in error: the DNA end matches TRBJ2-7 better. Germline V gene data show CDR1 as SEHNR and CDR2 as FQNEAQ (reference sequence). The CDR3 sequence is 16 residues long. The CDR3 spells CASSLALGTSSYEQYF. CDR3 DNA: TGTGCCAGCAGCTTAGCGCTTGGGACATCGTCCTACGAGCAGTACTTC.

The V call is TRBV29-1, the J call TRBJ2-7; D remains ambiguous. The germline V and J ends were trimmed by 0 bases and 6 bases, with 18 bases remaining between them. Germline V gives CDR1 SQVTM, CDR2 ANQGSEA. This CDR3 has 15 amino acids. Here the CDR3 reads CSVEDSASSSVEQYF. CDR3 coding DNA: TGCAGCGTTGAAGATTCCGCTTCTAGTTCTGTCGAGCAGTACTTC.

This sequence joins TRBV12-2 and TRBJ1-2; the table's D call, TRBD1, has no DNA check behind it. TRBV12-2 is assigned pseudogene status. The CDR3 has 18 amino acids. CDR3 sequence: CASRFLWFLRDSYYGYTF. The CDR3 nucleotides read TGTGCAAGTCGCTTCCTTTGGTTTCTCCGGGACAGCTATTATGGCTACACCTTC.

This chain links TRBV19 with TRBJ1-5; D is ambiguous. CDR1 is LNHDA and CDR2 is SQIVND in the germline V gene (reference sequence). The germline V and J ends were trimmed by 0 bases and 4 bases, with 4 bases remaining between them. The CDR3 consists of 13 residues. CDR3 nucleotide sequence: TGTGCCAGTAGTATAGATCTAAATCAGCCCCAGCATTTT. As protein: CASSIDLNQPQHF.

The rearrangement joins TRBV28 to TRBJ2-5; TRBD2 matches 13 bases. V lost 5 bases and J lost 2; bases outside the gene matches: 8. The CDR3 loop spans 17 amino acids. The germline V gene encodes CDR1 MDHEN and CDR2 SYDVKM. CDR3 nucleotide sequence: TGTGCCAGCAGTCCGGGACTAGCGGGGCCTGATCAAGAGACCCAGTACTTC. It translates to CASSPGLAGPDQETQYF.

The genes are TRBV9 and TRBJ2-1, with 9 bases lining up with TRBD1. The CDR3 sequence is 14 residues long. Germline-derived CDR1 and CDR2 are SGDLS and YYNGEE. The trim removed 4 bases at V and 8 bases at J, leaving 7 bases unmatched. CDR3 bases: TGTGCCAGCAGCCCCGGGACAGGGATCCATGAGCAGTTCTTC. This sequence encodes CASSPGTGIHEQFF.

The chain uses TRBV29-1 and TRBJ2-3; 7 bases match TRBD1. CDR3 length: 13 residues. With 8 bases clipped from V and 0 bases from J, the junction kept 5 bases outside the gene matches. CDR1 and CDR2 from the germline V gene are SQVTM and ANQGSEA. CDR3 loop: CSCRDSSTDTQYF. CDR3 bases: TGCAGCTGCCGGGACAGTAGCACAGATACGCAGTATTTT.

V and J are TRBV10-2 and TRBJ2-4; D tentatively reads TRBD1 or TRBD2 (7 bases each). The germline V gene encodes CDR1 WSHSY and CDR2 SAAADI. V lost 8 bases and J 8 bases, leaving 25 bases between the germline ends. This CDR3 is built from 16 residues. CDR3 nucleotides: TGCGCCAGCGCAACTCACAGGGGAGGGGAGCGGGACATTCAGTACTTC. Translating it yields CASATHRGGERDIQYF.

The V gene is TRBV2, the J gene TRBJ2-5; 7 bases map to TRBD1. Germline V gene data show CDR1 as SNHLY and CDR2 as FYNNEI. This CDR3 spans 19 amino acids. J lost 0 bases, V lost 6 bases, and 19 bases had no gene match. In DNA, the CDR3 is TGTGCCAGCAGACCTACGTTAACAGGGGACCGATCCGACCAAGAGACCCAGTACTTC. Protein product: CASRPTLTGDRSDQETQYF.

J is TRBJ2-7 and V is TRBV5-1, with no clear D. Per the germline V gene, CDR1 is SGHRS and CDR2 is YFSETQ. The CDR3 length is 15 residues. Trimming took off 0 bases at V and 5 bases at J, with 15 bases between the two ends. The CDR3 coding sequence is TGCGCCAGCAGCTTGGAGGCCAGCCTCCGGGACGAGCAGTACTTC. Protein product: CASSLEASLRDEQYF. The full variable domain, in which reference TRBV5-1 and TRBJ2-7 provide the parts outside the CDR3, is KAGVTQTPRYLIKTRGQQVTLSCSPISGHRSVSWYQQTPGQGLQFLFEYFSETQRNKGNFPGRFSGRQFSNSRSEMNVSTLELGDSALYLCASSLEASLRDEQYFGPGTRLTVT.

This rearrangement joins TRBV4-1 to TRBJ2-7; possibly TRBD1 for D (6 bases). CDR3 length: 14 amino acids. Trimming took 0 bases from V and 7 from J, leaving 13 bases between them. Germline CDR1 and CDR2: MGHRA and YSYEKL. The CDR3 coding sequence is TGCGCCAGCAGCCAAGAACCAGGGGAAAGGGAGCAGTACTTC. Translated: CASSQEPGEREQYF.

V is TRBV6-5 and J is TRBJ1-2; D possibly corresponds to TRBD1 (6 bases). Germline V gene lookup returns CDR1 MNHEY and CDR2 SVGAGI. The CDR3 has 16 amino acids. Trimming cost V 3 bases and J 2 bases, with 16 bases left between them. CDR3 coding DNA: TGTGCCAGCAGTTATCTTAGGGGGGGCGGGAACTATGGCTACACCTTC. This translates into CASSYLRGGGNYGYTF.

This chain joins TRBV18 and TRBJ1-1; D is undetermined. The V end lost 3 bases, the J end lost 3 bases, and 14 bases lay between the germline ends. The CDR3 is made up of 15 amino acids. Germline lookup yields CDR1 KGHSH and CDR2 LQKENI. The CDR3 region is CASSPRRTSDTEAFF. CDR3 nucleotide sequence: TGTGCCAGCTCACCGAGAAGGACGTCAGACACTGAAGCTTTCTTT. The complete variable domain, with remaining parts taken from reference TRBV18 and TRBJ1-1, reads NAGVMQNPRHLVRRRGQEARLRCSPMKGHSHVYWYRQLPEEGLKFMVYLQKENIIDESGMPKERFSAEFPKEGPSILRIQQVVRGDSAAYFCASSPRRTSDTEAFFGQGTRLTVV.

The CDR3 protein is CASSPNSYEQYF. In DNA form, the CDR3 reads TGTGCCAGCAGTCCAAACTCCTACGAGCAGTACTTC. The chain combines TRBV27 with TRBJ2-7; D gene ambiguous. CDR1 and CDR2 (germline): MNHEY, SMNVEV (reference sequence). Trimming stripped 5 bases from V and 0 bases from J, with 5 bases between. The CDR3 sequence is 12 residues long.

This rearrangement joins TRBV19 to TRBJ2-3; the D gene is possibly TRBD1 (5 bases). This CDR3 comprises 13 residues. Trimming shortened V by 0 bases and J by 7 bases, and 8 bases separated the two germline ends. The V gene's germline CDR1 is LNHDA and CDR2 SQIVND (reference sequence). CDR3 sequence (DNA): TGTGCCAGTAGTATAGATGGGGCTAATACGCAGTATTTT. Translating it yields CASSIDGANTQYF.

This sequence joins TRBV19 and TRBJ2-1, with a weak D call TRBD2 (6 bases). CDR1 and CDR2 (germline): LNHDA, SQIVND (reference sequence). The CDR3 loop spans 13 amino acids. Trimming shortened V by 0 bases and J by 7 bases, and 7 bases separated the two germline ends. The CDR3 is CASSIEGGNEQFF. Here the CDR3 DNA reads TGTGCCAGTAGTATAGAGGGGGGAAATGAGCAGTTCTTC.

For this clone: At one end, the junction sequence differs from germline, possibly due to a read error. The V gene is TRBV6-6, the J gene TRBJ1-6, with D maybe TRBD1 (6 bases). Per the germline V gene, CDR1 is MNHNY and CDR2 is SVGAGI (reference sequence). The CDR3 runs to 11 residues. This CDR3 reads CASNGGGPSNF. The CDR3 nucleotides are TGTGCCAGCAATGGGGGGGGCCCCTCCAACTTT.

The rearrangement uses TRBV7-9 and TRBJ2-7; D gene unclear. From germline, CDR1 is SEHNR and CDR2 FQNEAQ (reference sequence). The CDR3 sequence is 13 residues long. With 1 base removed from V and 3 bases from J, the gap between germline ends came to 7 bases. The CDR3, as DNA: TGTGCCAGCAGCTTAGTCGTCAGCTACGAGCAGTACTTC. Translated, it gives CASSLVVSYEQYF.

The J gene is TRBJ2-7, the V gene TRBV4-1, with TRBD1 as a possible D gene (5 bases). Germline V gives CDR1 MGHRA, CDR2 YSYEKL. Trimming cost V 0 bases and J 0 bases, with 9 bases left between them. This CDR3 region has 15 residues. Written as DNA, the CDR3 is TGCGCCAGCAGCCAAGAAGTCAGGGCCTCCTACGAGCAGTACTTC. Residues: CASSQEVRASYEQYF.

The J gene is TRBJ2-7, the V gene TRBV27; weak D call: TRBD2 (6 bases). V was trimmed by 4 bases and J by 6 bases, leaving 13 bases between them. This CDR3 region has 13 residues. Germline loops: CDR1 MNHEY, CDR2 SMNVEV (reference sequence). CDR3 protein: CASSWSGSLEQYF. The CDR3 DNA sequence: TGTGCCAGCAGTTGGTCCGGGAGCCTCGAGCAGTACTTC.

The chain recombines TRBV4-2 with TRBJ2-5; D gene unclear. Germline CDR1 is LGHNA and CDR2 is YNFKEQ. There are 11 residues in the CDR3. The V and J ends lost 2 bases and 3 bases respectively, with 1 base between them. The CDR3 is CASSQKETQYF. For the CDR3, the DNA is TGTGCCAGCAGCCAAAAAGAGACCCAGTACTTC.